The next 30 T cell receptor beta chains were all read from a single sample in a study of metastatic and nonmetastatic thyroid tumors. Until they underwent thyroid surgery, no patient had received any treatment. TCRdb called clones again from the PCR reads with MiXCR. The top ten hold 3.6% of the sample, which has about 92,000 clones, 14% to 15% seen once. Material: blood. The receptors shown here come from a female donor with papillary thyroid cancer or a benign thyroid nodule (not recorded which). Some clones in this sample may be carry-over from other donors' samples.

The chain carries TRBV7-2 and TRBJ2-7; 7 bases fit TRBD1. V lost 3 bases to trimming and J lost 2 bases; unmatched junction nucleotides: 4. The CDR3 is 14 amino acids. Germline V lookup: CDR1 SGHTA, CDR2 FQGNSA. The CDR3 loop reads CASSFLGQTYEQYF. For the CDR3, the DNA is TGTGCCAGCAGCTTTTTGGGACAGACCTACGAGCAGTACTTC.

This clone was observed a handful of times. The junction differs from germline at one of its ends, possibly a read error. The chain uses TRBV6-5 and TRBJ2-7; TRBD2 aligns across 7 bases. Germline V gene sequence: CDR1 MNHEY, CDR2 SVGAGI. The length of the CDR3 is 16 residues. CDR3 nucleotides: TGTGCCATCAGTTACACCCCGGGGGGTACTACCTACGAGCAGTACTTC. Its protein product is CAISYTPGGTTYEQYF.

Comments on this clone: This clone may be a read error of a much larger clone one base away. The V and J genes are TRBV19 and TRBJ1-2; TRBD1 aligns across 7 bases. V trimming: 5 bases; J trimming: 0 bases; junction bases outside the gene matches: 15. Germline assignment: CDR1 LNHDA and CDR2 SQIVND (reference sequence). This CDR3 has 18 amino acids. The CDR3 sequence is CASSPGQVPPWTNYGYTF. For the CDR3, the DNA is TGTGCCAGTAGTCCCGGACAGGTACCCCCTTGGACTAACTATGGCTACACCTTC.

Details on this clone: At one boundary the junction diverges from the germline segment, which might be a read error. The chain employs TRBV12-3 or TRBV12-4 and TRBJ2-2; 9 bases match TRBD1. The CDR3 runs 16 residues. CDR3 nucleotides: TGTGCCACCAGTGCCCTTACCGGGACAGGGACCGGGGAGCTGTTTTTT. This translates into CATSALTGTGTGELFF.

This clone was observed at least ten times. This chain uses TRBV28 with TRBJ1-5; no clear D. Trimming took 7 bases from V and 3 from J, leaving 13 bases between them. From germline, CDR1 is MDHEN and CDR2 SYDVKM. The CDR3 has 14 residues. The CDR3 sequence: CASNSRATNQPQHF. The CDR3 region has the DNA TGTGCCAGCAACTCGCGGGCTACCAATCAGCCCCAGCATTTT.

In this sample, this clone turned up many times. The chain employs TRBV3-1 and TRBJ1-4; weak D call: TRBD1 (6 bases). Trimming removed 6 bases from V and 13 bases from J, with 15 bases in between. The CDR3 totals 12 residues. The V gene's germline CDR1 is LGHDT and CDR2 YNNKEL (reference sequence). The CDR3 sequence is CASSLQGYGLFF. The DNA for the CDR3 is TGTGCCAGCAGTCTCCAGGGGTACGGACTGTTTTTT. Full variable domain (remainder filled in from reference TRBV3-1 and TRBJ1-4): DTAVSQTPKYLVTQMGNDKSIKCEQNLGHDTMYWYKQDSKKFLKIMFSYNNKELIINETVPNRFSPKSPDKAHLNLHINSLELGDSAVYFCASSLQGYGLFFGSGTQLSVL.

This clone has ten or more counts. CDR3 protein: CSLGTDYGYTF. In DNA, the CDR3 is TGCAGCTTGGGGACAGACTATGGCTACACCTTC. V gene TRBV29-1 combines with J gene TRBJ1-2; 7 positions agree with TRBD1. V trimming: 8 bases; J trimming: 3 bases; junction bases outside the gene matches: 3. From germline, CDR1 is SQVTM and CDR2 ANQGSEA. The CDR3 covers 11 residues.

In this sample, this clone turned up many times. The gene calls are TRBV25-1 and TRBJ2-7; possible D gene TRBD1, 5 bases. This CDR3 comprises 12 residues. Germline V gene sequence: CDR1 MGHDK, CDR2 SYGVNS. Trimming cost V 1 base and J 5 bases, with 6 bases left between them. The CDR3 nucleotides read TGTGCCAGCAGTGAATCCAGGGACGAGCAGTACTTC. Translation: CASSESRDEQYF.

V gene TRBV30 combines with J gene TRBJ1-2; D not resolved. There are 13 residues in the CDR3. The V and J ends lost 4 bases and 6 bases respectively, with 15 bases between them. Per the germline V gene, CDR1 is GTSNPN and CDR2 is SVGIG (reference sequence). The CDR3 protein is CAWKCTDSDGYTF. The CDR3 DNA follows: TGTGCCTGGAAGTGTACAGACTCTGATGGCTACACCTTC.

The rearrangement joins TRBV7-2 to TRBJ2-2; D is ambiguous. The CDR3 contains 15 residues. Trimming stripped 1 base from V and 8 bases from J, with 14 bases between. CDR1 and CDR2 from the germline V gene are SGHTA and FQGNSA. CDR3 region: CASSLVLVTAGELFF. The CDR3 DNA sequence: TGTGCCAGCAGCTTAGTGCTAGTCACCGCGGGGGAGCTGTTTTTT.

The table lists this clone with a few counts. A clone one base away is much larger, so this may be a read error. The V call is TRBV19, the J call TRBJ2-4; D is tentatively TRBD1 or TRBD2 (5 bases each). The germline V and J ends were trimmed by 6 bases and 6 bases, with 15 bases remaining between them. Germline CDR1 and CDR2: LNHDA and SQIVND (reference sequence). This CDR3 has 14 residues. Written as DNA, the CDR3 is TGTGCCAGTAGGGGGGTACTTCGAGTAAACATTCAGTACTTC. Its protein product is CASRGVLRVNIQYF.

This clone was counted many times. The rearrangement joins TRBV7-9 to TRBJ2-1; TRBD2 agrees at 9 bases. With V trimmed by 1 base and J by 9 bases, 7 bases remained unmatched. Germline assignment: CDR1 SEHNR and CDR2 FQNEAQ (reference sequence). This CDR3 is built from 15 residues. The CDR3 region has the DNA TGTGCCAGCAGCTTAGGCGGGGGGGCCCAGGGTGAGCAGTTCTTC. Protein product: CASSLGGGAQGEQFF.

A note on this clone: This may be a read error, as it is one base from a much larger clone. The V and J genes are TRBV9 and TRBJ2-5; the D is unclear. Germline CDR1 SGDLS, CDR2 YYNGEE. V lost 0 bases to trimming and J lost 1 base, with 10 bases between them. This CDR3 is 15 amino acids long. The CDR3 nucleotides are TGTGCCAGCAGCGTAGATGGGTGGCTCCAAGAGACCCAGTACTTC. It specifies CASSVDGWLQETQYF.

This clone was found many times. V and J are TRBV11-1 and TRBJ2-5; the D gene is possibly TRBD1 (5 bases). CDR1 is SGHAT and CDR2 is FQDESV in the germline V gene (reference sequence). The CDR3 totals 15 residues. The V end lost 0 bases, the J end lost 7 bases, and 15 bases lay between the germline ends. CDR3 in DNA: TGTGCCAGCAGCTTAGCGCTGTGGCAGGGTCGGACCCAGTACTTC. Protein sequence: CASSLALWQGRTQYF.

The CDR3 spells CASSLADREKLFF. CDR3 DNA sequence: TGTGCCAGCAGCCTCGCAGACCGAGAAAAACTGTTTTTT. V and J are TRBV5-6 and TRBJ1-4; D not resolved. The ends were cut back, 4 bases at V and 8 bases at J, with 12 bases in the middle. This CDR3 is built from 13 residues. Per germline, CDR1 SGHDT and CDR2 YYEEEE.

Notes on this clone: This may stem from a read error, because a much larger clone lies one nucleotide away. The rearrangement joins TRBV7-2 to TRBJ2-7, with no clear D. The germline gives CDR1 SGHTA, CDR2 FQGNSA. CDR3 length: 13 residues. The V and J ends lost 1 base and 7 bases respectively, with 11 bases between them. This CDR3 reads CASSLEGRQEQYF. CDR3 DNA: TGTGCCAGCAGCTTAGAAGGGCGGCAGGAGCAGTACTTC. Full variable domain (missing parts from reference TRBV7-2 and TRBJ2-7): GAGVSQSPSNKVTEKGKDVELRCDPISGHTALYWYRQSLGQGLEFLIYFQGNSAPDKSGLPSDRFSAERTGGSVSTLTIQRTQQEDSAVYLCASSLEGRQEQYFGPGTRLTVT.

The V gene is TRBV30, the J gene TRBJ1-2, with D possibly matching TRBD1 (5 bases). Between the trimmed V and J ends, which lost 0 bases and 6 bases, there was a span of 8 bases. Germline-derived CDR1 and CDR2 are GTSNPN and SVGIG (reference sequence). The length of the CDR3 is 12 residues. CDR3 protein: CAWSVRGDGYTF. The CDR3 nucleotides are TGTGCCTGGAGTGTACGGGGGGATGGCTACACCTTC.

The sample holds many counts of this clone. This sequence joins TRBV28 and TRBJ2-1, with 8 nucleotides matching TRBD2. V trimming: 2 bases; J trimming: 3 bases; junction bases outside the gene matches: 3. The CDR3 consists of 15 residues. Germline V lookup: CDR1 MDHEN, CDR2 SYDVKM. DNA for the CDR3: TGTGCCAGCAGTTTAGAGCGGGGGAACTACAATGAGCAGTTCTTC. It is translated as CASSLERGNYNEQFF. The entire variable domain, with the rest obtained from reference TRBV28 and TRBJ2-1, is as follows: DVKVTQSSRYLVKRTGEKVFLECVQDMDHENMFWYRQDPGLGLRLIYFSYDVKMKEKGDIPEGYSVSREKKERFSLILESASTNQTSMYLCASSLERGNYNEQFFGPGTRLTVL.

This clone was detected ten times or more. The chain is built from TRBV19 and TRBJ1-3; possible D gene TRBD1, 5 bases. The V end was cut by 4 bases, the J end by 0 bases, with 13 bases between. Per the germline V gene, CDR1 is LNHDA and CDR2 is SQIVND (reference sequence). This CDR3 spans 16 amino acids. In nucleotides, the CDR3 is TGTGCCAGTAGTACCGGAACCGGGGCCTCTGGAAACACCATATATTTT. Its protein product is CASSTGTGASGNTIYF.

The table lists this clone with a few counts. The V gene is TRBV12-3 or TRBV12-4, the J gene TRBJ2-2; 9 positions match TRBD1. This CDR3 region has 15 residues. The junction had 8 bases not matched to a gene; V was cut back by 5 bases and J by 7 bases. The CDR3 nucleotides read TGTGCCAGCAGTCGAGGACAGGGGTCGGGCGGGGAGCTGTTTTTT. As protein: CASSRGQGSGGELFF.

A note on this clone: At one end the junction does not follow the germline gene, possibly because of a read error. The rearrangement links TRBV11-2 to TRBJ2-5; D call uncertain. Per germline, CDR1 SGHAT and CDR2 FQNNGV. The CDR3 is 14 amino acids. CDR3 sequence: CASSPVGQEETKYF. The CDR3, as DNA: TGTGCCAGCAGCCCCGTTGGGCAGGAAGAGACCAAGTACTTC.

This clone has a count of ten or more. The chain has TRBV20-1 and TRBJ2-1; D may be TRBD1 (5 bases). This CDR3 spans 14 amino acids. Deletions cut 2 bases from V and 6 bases from J, with 14 bases between. Germline CDR1 reads DFQATT; CDR2 reads SNEGSKA (reference sequence). CDR3 region: CSARRFRDGNEQFF. CDR3 in DNA: TGCAGTGCTAGAAGGTTCAGGGATGGCAATGAGCAGTTCTTC.

This clone was recorded at least ten times. The V gene is TRBV2, the J gene TRBJ2-4, with TRBD1 as a possible D gene (6 bases). The CDR3 length is 14 residues. V was pared by 6 bases and J by 2 bases, with 11 bases between. Germline CDR1 reads SNHLY; CDR2 reads FYNNEI. The CDR3 coding sequence is TGTGCCAGCAGCGAGGACAGAACCAAAAACATTCAGTACTTC. It specifies CASSEDRTKNIQYF.

As for this clone: A read error may explain this, as a much larger clone is one base away. J is TRBJ2-3 and V is TRBV13, with D unclear. The CDR3 totals 17 residues. Trimming took 2 bases from V and 0 from J, leaving 15 bases between them. Germline CDR1 reads PRHDT; CDR2 reads FYEKMQ (reference sequence). CDR3 bases: TGTGCCAGCAGCTTATCCGGGTGGCGCAGCAGCACAGATACGCAGTATTTT. It encodes CASSLSGWRSSTDTQYF.

This clone was picked up many times. The V call is TRBV7-3, the J call TRBJ2-4, with D possibly TRBD1 on 6 matching bases. The length of the CDR3 is 13 residues. Trimming stripped 2 bases from V and 7 bases from J, with 9 bases between. Germline values: CDR1 SGHTA, CDR2 FQGTGA. DNA for the CDR3: TGTGCCAGCAGCTTAGCCAGGGGTAACATTCAGTACTTC. Amino acid sequence: CASSLARGNIQYF.

This clone was found many times. This rearrangement joins TRBV19 to TRBJ1-6; TRBD1 matches 9 bases. After removal of 6 bases from V and 7 bases from J, the junction contained 10 bases not matched to a gene. Germline CDR1 LNHDA, CDR2 SQIVND (reference sequence). This CDR3 contains 16 residues. This CDR3 is CASRVLEGQGNSPLHF. CDR3 DNA sequence: TGTGCCAGTAGGGTTTTAGAGGGACAGGGAAATTCACCCCTCCACTTT.

This clone was counted only a few times. The CDR3 bases are TGCGCCAGCAGCCAAGATATCCTAGCGGGGGGCAATGAGCAGTTCTTC. Translated, it gives CASSQDILAGGNEQFF. V is TRBV4-1 and J is TRBJ2-1; 11 nucleotides agree with TRBD2. Unmatched junction bases numbered 4, after V lost 0 bases and J lost 6 bases. The germline CDR1 and CDR2 sequences are MGHRA and YSYEKL. The CDR3 contains 16 residues.

Notes on this clone: Possible read error: a much larger clone is one base away. This chain connects TRBV2 to TRBJ2-3; 11 nucleotides match TRBD2. J lost 5 bases, V lost 5 bases, and 18 bases had no gene match. The CDR3 spans 19 residues. Germline V gives CDR1 SNHLY, CDR2 FYNNEI. CDR3 sequence: CASSLTTHSLAGDGDTQYF. Written as DNA, the CDR3 is TGTGCCAGCAGTTTAACCACTCACTCACTAGCGGGGGATGGAGATACGCAGTATTTT.

A few counts support this clone. This may be a read error: a much more frequent sequence differs by one nucleotide. V gene TRBV9 combines with J gene TRBJ2-1, with D unclear. Looked up from germline, CDR1 is SGDLS and CDR2 is YYNGEE. This CDR3 is built from 12 residues. CDR3 bases: TGTGCCAGCAGCTTAGTTTACAATGAGCATTTCTTC. It specifies CASSLVYNEHFF.

This clone was found many times. The same CDR3 is also encoded by other DNA sequences in this sample. The chain carries TRBV27 and TRBJ2-3; D unclear. The ends were cut back, 5 bases at V and 2 bases at J, with 14 bases in the middle. Per germline, CDR1 MNHEY and CDR2 SMNVEV (reference sequence). There are 15 residues in the CDR3. This CDR3 is CASSLLGGVTDTQYF. The CDR3 DNA reads TGTGCCAGCAGTCTCTTGGGTGGGGTCACAGATACGCAGTATTTT.